This T cell receptor beta chain came from a study of persistence of HIV-infected CD4 T cells. Cells were stimulated with overlapping HIV-1 Gag 15-mer peptides. Responding CD4+ T cells were sorted by upregulation of both CD40 ligand and CD69. With respect to this clone: The antigen is not known.

The immunoSEQ assay was version 4, run in survey mode. Profiling relied on immunoSEQ multiplex PCR, and the TCRdb table lists in-frame clones only, not all of them. The sample lists about 13,000 clones, under 70% occurring once. The sample was CD4+ T cells sorted from PBMCs after roughly 20-hour stimulation, taken from a patient who received antiretroviral therapy. This clonotype originated in an adult man with HIV who was CMV-seropositive.

The CDR3 loop reads CASLKGQVSTDTQYF. As DNA, the CDR3 is TGTGCCAGCCTAAAGGGACAGGTCTCAACAGATACGCAGTATTTT. The V gene is TRBV11-1, the J gene TRBJ2-3; 8 positions agree with TRBD1. From germline, CDR1 is SGHAT and CDR2 FQDESV (reference sequence). The CDR3 totals 15 residues. V was pared by 8 bases and J by 3 bases, with 10 bases of the junction left unmatched.